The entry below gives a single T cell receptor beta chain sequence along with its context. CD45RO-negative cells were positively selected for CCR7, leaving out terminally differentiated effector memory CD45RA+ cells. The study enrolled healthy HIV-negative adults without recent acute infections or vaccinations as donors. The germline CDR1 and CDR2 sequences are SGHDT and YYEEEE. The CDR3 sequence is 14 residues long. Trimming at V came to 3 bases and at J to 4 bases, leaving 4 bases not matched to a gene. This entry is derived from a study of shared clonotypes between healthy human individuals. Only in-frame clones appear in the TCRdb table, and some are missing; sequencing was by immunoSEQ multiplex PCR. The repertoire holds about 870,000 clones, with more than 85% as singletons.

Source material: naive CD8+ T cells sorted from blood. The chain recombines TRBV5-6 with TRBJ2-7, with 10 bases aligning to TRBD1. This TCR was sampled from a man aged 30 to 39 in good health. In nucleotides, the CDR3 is TGTGCCAGCAGCTCGACAGGGGGCTGGTACGAGCAGTACTTC. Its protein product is CASSSTGGWYEQYF.